Listed here is a single T cell receptor (beta chain). The sample carries other DNA sequences with the same CDR3. TCRdb keeps only in-frame clones here, not all; method: immunoSEQ multiplex PCR. The data show some 2,500,000 clones, with roughly 92% seen just once and 0.3% to 0.45% held by the top ten. CDR1 and CDR2 from the germline V gene are SGDLS and YYNGEE. CDR3 length: 16 amino acids. The V gene lost 0 bases and the J gene lost 0 bases, with 11 bases spanning the gap. This sample stems from a study of shared clonotypes between healthy human individuals. The chain links TRBV9 to TRBJ2-3; possible D gene TRBD2, 5 bases. This clonotype was obtained from a man aged 18 to 35 in good health. Some clones in this sample may be carry-over from other donors' samples. What was sequenced was naive CD4+ T cells from PBMCs. As for subset: CD45RA+ positively selected. Here the CDR3 reads CASSVGLAVSTDTQYF. The CDR3 nucleotides are TGTGCCAGCAGCGTAGGCCTAGCAGTTAGCACAGATACGCAGTATTTT.